The rows below give T cell receptor beta chains drawn from one sample of a study of Graves' ophthalmopathy and Graves' hyperthyroidism. TCRdb independently ran MiXCR on the multiplex PCR reads; one entry per CDR3 protein. The repertoire holds about 420,000 distinct CDR3 sequences, with around 20% as singletons. Material: peripheral blood. The source is a woman aged 18-35 years with stable Graves' hyperthyroidism. The CDR3 runs from the conserved cysteine through the conserved F or W. Fields, in order: D gene, clone size, J gene, V gene, CDR3 protein, CDR3 DNA. A D gene is named only where the DNA matches it firmly. Only part of the rows carry a size: once, few, many, or a class if the clone is expanded.

>NA|many|TRBJ1-3|TRBV7-8
CASSLGLSGNTIYF
TGTGCCAGCAGCTTAGGCCTCTCTGGAAACACCATATATTTT
>TRBD1|many|TRBJ2-2|TRBV11-1
CASRPSRQGAKDGELFF
TGTGCCAGCAGACCCTCCCGACAGGGGGCAAAAGACGGGGAGCTGTTTTTT
>TRBD2|NA|TRBJ2-7|TRBV5-1
CASIFGPGGPYEQYF
TGCGCCAGCATATTCGGGCCGGGAGGACCCTACGAGCAGTACTTC
>NA|NA|TRBJ1-3|TRBV6-1
CASSEVRPGASGNTIYF
TGTGCCAGCAGTGAAGTGAGGCCAGGTGCTTCTGGGAACACCATATATTTT
>NA|NA|TRBJ1-2|TRBV6-2/TRBV6-3
CASSPSGRGGYTF
TGTGCCAGCTCCCCATCGGGCAGGGGAGGCTACACCTTC
>TRBD1|many|TRBJ1-1|TRBV29-1
CSVGGQADTEAFF
TGCAGCGTTGGAGGACAGGCAGACACTGAAGCTTTCTTT
>TRBD1|NA|TRBJ2-5|TRBV6-1
CASRQTGQQETQYF
TGTGCCAGCAGGCAGACAGGGCAGCAAGAGACCCAGTACTTC
>TRBD2|many|TRBJ2-7|TRBV6-6
CASSHRLAGAYEQYF
TGTGCCAGCAGTCACCGACTAGCGGGAGCCTACGAGCAGTACTTC
>NA|many|TRBJ1-1|TRBV6-5
CASSPTTQGNTEAFF
TGTGCCAGCAGTCCTACTACGCAGGGAAACACTGAAGCTTTCTTT
>NA|medium-sized|TRBJ2-7|TRBV25-1
CASSLLYEQYF
TGTGCCAGCAGTCTACTCTACGAGCAGTACTTC
>NA|once|TRBJ1-1|TRBV27
CASSSRWGMGTEAFF
TGTGCCAGCAGTTCAAGATGGGGGATGGGCACTGAAGCTTTCTTT
>TRBD1|many|TRBJ2-5|TRBV2
CASSGRDRGQETQYF
TGTGCCAGCAGTGGCCGGGACAGGGGTCAAGAGACCCAGTACTTC
>NA|many|TRBJ2-5|TRBV29-1
CSVEGKWAQETQYF
TGCAGCGTTGAAGGGAAATGGGCTCAAGAGACCCAGTACTTC
>NA|NA|TRBJ1-5|TRBV12-5
CASGLVQPRDNSANQPQHF
TGTGCTAGTGGTTTGGTCCAACCCCGGGACAATAGCGCCAATCAGCCCCAGCATTTT
>NA|many|TRBJ2-5|TRBV29-1
CSVVNPRDIGDQETQYF
TGCAGCGTTGTAAACCCCAGGGACATTGGTGATCAAGAGACCCAGTACTTC
>NA|NA|TRBJ1-2|TRBV20-1
CTLGTTNYGYTF
TGCACGCTTGGGACAACCAACTATGGCTACACCTTC
>NA|many|TRBJ2-6|TRBV7-2
CASSPLVGGANVLTF
TGTGCCAGCAGCCCCTTGGTTGGTGGGGCCAACGTCCTGACTTTC
>TRBD1|NA|TRBJ1-1|TRBV28
CASSFSGTGELWNTEAFF
TGTGCCAGCAGTTTCTCCGGGACAGGGGAATTGTGGAACACTGAAGCTTTCTTT
>NA|many|TRBJ2-2|TRBV28
CASSQPMTGRAGELFF
TGTGCCAGCAGCCAACCCATGACGGGCCGGGCCGGGGAGCTGTTTTTT
>NA|many|TRBJ1-5|TRBV12-3/TRBV12-4
CASSLKGMSNQPQHF
TGTGCCAGCAGTTTAAAGGGGATGAGCAATCAGCCCCAGCATTTT
>NA|once|TRBJ1-2|TRBV12-3/TRBV12-4
CASGDAGVGRKDYGYTF
TGTGCCAGCGGGGACGCAGGAGTGGGACGGAAGGACTATGGCTACACCTTC
>NA|many|TRBJ2-5|TRBV6-1
CASRPRDWTETQYF
TGTGCCAGCAGACCGAGGGATTGGACGGAGACCCAGTACTTC
>NA|many|TRBJ2-1|TRBV7-3
CASSPGGAMLNEQFF
TGTGCCAGCAGCCCCGGGGGTGCTATGCTTAATGAGCAGTTCTTC
>NA|NA|TRBJ1-2|TRBV12-5
CASGLVPYGYTF
TGTGCTAGTGGTTTGGTCCCCTATGGCTACACCTTC
>TRBD2|many|TRBJ2-5|TRBV5-5
CASSLVTSGNGRETQYF
TGTGCCAGCAGCTTGGTGACTAGCGGGAACGGTAGAGAGACCCAGTACTTC
>NA|many|TRBJ2-7|TRBV20-1
CSAHLRAYEQYF
TGCAGTGCGCACCTCAGGGCCTACGAGCAGTACTTC
>NA|many|TRBJ1-1|TRBV13
CASSLGNSNTEAFF
TGTGCCAGCAGCTTAGGGAATTCGAACACTGAAGCTTTCTTT
>NA|few|TRBJ2-2|TRBV7-2
CASSLAQGRAGELFF
TGTGCCAGCAGCTTAGCGCAGGGGAGGGCCGGGGAGCTGTTTTTT
>NA|NA|TRBJ2-7|TRBV6-2/TRBV6-3
CASSYGAVASYDQYF
TGTGCCAGCAGTTACGGGGCGGTAGCGTCCTACGATCAGTACTTC
>NA|NA|TRBJ2-7|TRBV6-1
CASSAEGLPSFEQYF
TGTGCCAGCAGTGCAGAAGGACTGCCCTCCTTCGAGCAGTACTTC